This T cell receptor (beta chain) was identified during a study of blood T cell repertoires in COVID-19. About the study: PBMCs, B-cell-depleted T cells, or T cells provided the cDNA or gDNA that made up the material.

J was trimmed by 6 bases and V by 3 bases; bases with no gene match: 9. Germline CDR1 and CDR2: SGHNT and YYREEE (reference sequence). The CDR3 length is 15 residues. In the original analysis: Nucleated cell counts were estimated from reference gene primer amplification. This table comes from immunoSEQ multiplex PCR, and its TCRdb copy is limited to in-frame clones, with some not included. D and trimming were read from the DNA, whereas the V and J calls and clone size are those reported in that table. The table has roughly 80,000 clones, approximately 90% seen once; the top ten hold over 4%. The V gene is TRBV5-4, the J gene TRBJ2-3; 8 nucleotides align to TRBD2. The sequenced sample consisted of peripheral blood. The TCR was taken from a woman aged 80 or over with active or convalescent COVID-19. DNA for the CDR3: TGTGCCAGCAGCTGGGCGGCCGGGGGGGCTGATACGCAGTATTTT. The encoded protein is CASSWAAGGADTQYF.